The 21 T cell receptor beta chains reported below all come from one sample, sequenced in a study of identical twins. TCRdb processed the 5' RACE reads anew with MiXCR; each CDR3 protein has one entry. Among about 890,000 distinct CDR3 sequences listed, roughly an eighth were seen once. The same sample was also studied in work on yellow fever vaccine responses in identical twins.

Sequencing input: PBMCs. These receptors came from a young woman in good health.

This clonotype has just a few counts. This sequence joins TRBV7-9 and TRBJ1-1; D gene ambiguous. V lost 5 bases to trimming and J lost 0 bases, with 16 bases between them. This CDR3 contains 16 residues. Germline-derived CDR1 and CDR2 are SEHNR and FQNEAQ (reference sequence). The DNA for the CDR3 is TGTGCCAGCAGCCCTGCTGTTGGTAGGGTGAACACTGAAGCTTTCTTT. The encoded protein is CASSPAVGRVNTEAFF.

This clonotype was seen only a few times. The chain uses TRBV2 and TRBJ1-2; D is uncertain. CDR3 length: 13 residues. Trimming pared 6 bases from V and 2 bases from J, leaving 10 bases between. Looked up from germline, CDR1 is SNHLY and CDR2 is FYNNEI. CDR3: CASRSLGNYGYTF. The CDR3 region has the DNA TGTGCCAGCAGATCTCTAGGGAACTATGGCTACACCTTC.

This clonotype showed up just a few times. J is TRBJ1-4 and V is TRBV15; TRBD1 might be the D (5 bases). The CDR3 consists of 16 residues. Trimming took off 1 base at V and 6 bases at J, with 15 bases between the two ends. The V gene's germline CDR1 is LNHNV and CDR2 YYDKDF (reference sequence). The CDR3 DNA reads TGTGCCACCAGCAGAGGCAGCGGAGGAGGGGATGAAAAACTGTTTTTT. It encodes CATSRGSGGGDEKLFF.

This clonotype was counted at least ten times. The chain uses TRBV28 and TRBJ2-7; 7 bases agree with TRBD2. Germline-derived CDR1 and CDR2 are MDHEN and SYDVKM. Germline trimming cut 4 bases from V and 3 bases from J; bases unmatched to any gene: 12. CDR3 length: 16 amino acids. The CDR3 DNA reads TGTGCCAGCAGTTCGCCTCAAGCGGGACTTTACTACGAGCAGTACTTC. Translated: CASSSPQAGLYYEQYF.

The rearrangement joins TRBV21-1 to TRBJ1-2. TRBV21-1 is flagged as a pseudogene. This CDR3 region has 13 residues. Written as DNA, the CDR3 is TGTGCCAGCAGCAAGCTCAGGTCCTATGGCTACACCTTC. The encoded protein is CASSKLRSYGYTF.

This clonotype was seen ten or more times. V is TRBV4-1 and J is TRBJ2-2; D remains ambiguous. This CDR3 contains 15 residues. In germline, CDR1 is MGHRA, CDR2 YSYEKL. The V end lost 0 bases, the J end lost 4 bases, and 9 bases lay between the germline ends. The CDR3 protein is CASSQDQPGTGELFF. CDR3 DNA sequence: TGCGCCAGCAGCCAAGATCAGCCAGGCACCGGGGAGCTGTTTTTT.

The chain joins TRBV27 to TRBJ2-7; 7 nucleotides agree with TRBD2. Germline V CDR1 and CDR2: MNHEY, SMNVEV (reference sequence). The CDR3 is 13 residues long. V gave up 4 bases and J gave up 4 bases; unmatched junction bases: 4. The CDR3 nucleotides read TGTGCCAGCAGTTCCCCCGGGGGGTACGAGCAGTACGTC. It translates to CASSSPGGYEQYV.

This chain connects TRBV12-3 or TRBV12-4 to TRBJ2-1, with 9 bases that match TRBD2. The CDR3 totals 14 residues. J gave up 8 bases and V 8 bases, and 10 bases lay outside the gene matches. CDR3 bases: TGTGCCAGCGGCGGACTAGCGAAAGGGCATGAGCAGTTCTTC. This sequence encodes CASGGLAKGHEQFF.

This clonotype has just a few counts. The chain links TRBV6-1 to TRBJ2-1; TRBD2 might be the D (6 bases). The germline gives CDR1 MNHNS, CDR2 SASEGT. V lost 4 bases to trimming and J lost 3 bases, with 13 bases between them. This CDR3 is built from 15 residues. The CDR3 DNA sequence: TGTGCCAGCAGTGGGGTCCAGGGACTCTACAATGAGCAGTTCTTC. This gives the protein CASSGVQGLYNEQFF.

The CDR3 here is CASSPGLAGGSSREQYF. DNA of the CDR3: TGTGCCAGCAGCCCCGGACTAGCGGGAGGCTCCAGCCGCGAGCAGTACTTC. The rearrangement uses TRBV13 and TRBJ2-7; 14 nucleotides agree with TRBD2. Germline V gene sequence: CDR1 PRHDT, CDR2 FYEKMQ (reference sequence). The CDR3 runs to 17 residues. With V trimmed by 5 bases and J by 6 bases, 12 bases remained unmatched.

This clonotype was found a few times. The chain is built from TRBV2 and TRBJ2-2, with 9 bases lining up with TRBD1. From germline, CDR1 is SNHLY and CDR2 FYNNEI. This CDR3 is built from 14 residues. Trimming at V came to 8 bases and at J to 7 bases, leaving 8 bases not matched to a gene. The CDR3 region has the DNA TGTGCCAGCCGGGACAGGGTTGTTTTCGGGGAGCTGTTTTTT. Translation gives CASRDRVVFGELFF.

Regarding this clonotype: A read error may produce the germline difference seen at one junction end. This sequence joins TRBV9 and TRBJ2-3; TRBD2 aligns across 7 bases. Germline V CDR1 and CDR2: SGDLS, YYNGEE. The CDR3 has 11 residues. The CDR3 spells CASSGRGDREF. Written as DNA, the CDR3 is TGTGCCAGCAGCGGACGGGGGGACCGTGAATTT. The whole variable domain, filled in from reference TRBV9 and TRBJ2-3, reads DSGVTQTPKHLITATGQRVTLRCSPRSGDLSVYWYQQSLDQGLQFLIQYYNGEERAKGNILERFSAQQFPDLHSELNLSSLELGDSALYFCASSGRGDREFGPGTRLTVL.

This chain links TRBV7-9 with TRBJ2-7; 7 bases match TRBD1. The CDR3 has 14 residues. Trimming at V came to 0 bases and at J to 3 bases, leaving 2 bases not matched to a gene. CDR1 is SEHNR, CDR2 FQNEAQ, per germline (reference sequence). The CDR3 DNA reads TGTGCCAGCAGCTTAGCGGGACAGTACTACGAGCAGTACTTC. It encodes CASSLAGQYYEQYF. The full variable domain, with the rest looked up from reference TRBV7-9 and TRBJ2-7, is DTGVSQNPRHKITKRGQNVTFRCDPISEHNRLYWYRQTLGQGPEFLTYFQNEAQLEKSRLLSDRFSAERPKGSFSTLEIQRTEQGDSAMYLCASSLAGQYYEQYFGPGTRLTVT.

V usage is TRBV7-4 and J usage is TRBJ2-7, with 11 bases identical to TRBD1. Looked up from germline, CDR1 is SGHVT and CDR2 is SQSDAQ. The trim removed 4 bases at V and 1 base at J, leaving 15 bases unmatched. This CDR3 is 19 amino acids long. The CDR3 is CASSSLTDRGRTISYEQYF. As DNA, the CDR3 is TGTGCCAGCAGCTCCCTGACGGACAGGGGGCGGACGATATCCTACGAGCAGTACTTC.

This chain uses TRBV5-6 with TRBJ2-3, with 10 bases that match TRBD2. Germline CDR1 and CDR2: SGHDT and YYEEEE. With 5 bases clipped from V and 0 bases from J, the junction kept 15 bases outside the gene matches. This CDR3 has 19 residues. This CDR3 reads CASSSRFRLAGSSTDTQYF. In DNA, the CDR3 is TGTGCCAGCAGTTCACGTTTCAGACTAGCGGGCTCTAGCACAGATACGCAGTATTTT.

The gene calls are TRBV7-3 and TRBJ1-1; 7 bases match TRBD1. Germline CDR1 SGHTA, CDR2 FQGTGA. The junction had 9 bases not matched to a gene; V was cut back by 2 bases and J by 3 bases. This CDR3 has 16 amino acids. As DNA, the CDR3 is TGTGCCAGCAGCTTATCGTCAGGGGGATATGACACTGAAGCTTTCTTT. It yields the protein CASSLSSGGYDTEAFF.

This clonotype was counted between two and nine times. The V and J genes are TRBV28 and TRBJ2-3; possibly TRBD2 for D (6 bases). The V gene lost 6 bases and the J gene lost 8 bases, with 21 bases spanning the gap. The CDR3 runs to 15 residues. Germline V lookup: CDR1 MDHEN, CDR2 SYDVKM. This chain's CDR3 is CASSTRELPGGTQYF. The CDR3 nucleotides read TGTGCCAGCAGCACTAGGGAGCTTCCCGGGGGTACGCAGTATTTT.

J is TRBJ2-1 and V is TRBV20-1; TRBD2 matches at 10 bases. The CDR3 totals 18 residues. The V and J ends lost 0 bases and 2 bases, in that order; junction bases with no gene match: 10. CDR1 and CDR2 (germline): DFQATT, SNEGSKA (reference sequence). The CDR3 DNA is TGCAGTGCTAGAGATCGGCTAGCGGGAGCTCTGACCTACAATGAGCAGTTCTTC. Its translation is CSARDRLAGALTYNEQFF.

The CDR3 spells CASSHPGRMNTEAFF. The CDR3 DNA reads TGTGCCAGCAGTCACCCGGGAAGGATGAACACTGAAGCTTTCTTT. The V call is TRBV12-3 or TRBV12-4, the J call TRBJ1-1, with D unresolved. The CDR3 contains 15 residues. V was pared by 5 bases and J by 0 bases, with 13 bases between.

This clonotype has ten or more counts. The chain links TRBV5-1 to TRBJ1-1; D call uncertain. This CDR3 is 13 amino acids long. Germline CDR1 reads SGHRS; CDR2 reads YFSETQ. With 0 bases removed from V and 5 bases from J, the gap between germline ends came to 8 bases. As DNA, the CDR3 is TGCGCCAGCAGCTTGGGAAGGGATACTGAAGCTTTCTTT. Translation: CASSLGRDTEAFF.

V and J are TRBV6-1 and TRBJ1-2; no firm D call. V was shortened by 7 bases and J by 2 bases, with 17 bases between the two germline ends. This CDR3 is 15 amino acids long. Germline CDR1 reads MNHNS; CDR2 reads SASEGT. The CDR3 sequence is CASTVILGANYGYTF. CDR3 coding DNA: TGTGCCAGCACGGTAATACTGGGCGCGAACTATGGCTACACCTTC.